This T cell receptor (beta chain) was captured in a study of shared clonotypes between healthy human individuals. The overall study: Each donor had three CD4 naive, three CD4 memory, two CD8 naive and one CD8 memory plate.

Some clones are missing from TCRdb's copy, which holds only in-frame ones; the method was immunoSEQ multiplex PCR. Among some 200,000 clones listed, about 69% were seen once. Study results and limitations: The naive CD4 repertoires of several donors were compared, and about 5% of clonotypes were shared.

Those who donated, Caucasian adults without exception, all lived in Nashville, Tennessee. This clone was recorded a few times. Its matching antigen is unknown. Its ends do not fully match the called genes, so a read error is possible. The sequence was collected from a man aged 25-45 years in good health. The sequenced sample was memory CD4+ T cells sorted from blood. Subset reported: CD45RA-negative fraction.

CDR3 residues: CSVEGGSGGLWNEQFF. CDR3 in DNA: TGCAGCGTCGAAGGGGGTAGCGGGGGCCTCTGGAATGAGCAGTTCTTC. The chain recombines TRBV29-1 with TRBJ2-1; 9 bases are a match to TRBD2. The CDR3 covers 16 residues. Germline assignment: CDR1 SQVTM and CDR2 ANQGSEA.